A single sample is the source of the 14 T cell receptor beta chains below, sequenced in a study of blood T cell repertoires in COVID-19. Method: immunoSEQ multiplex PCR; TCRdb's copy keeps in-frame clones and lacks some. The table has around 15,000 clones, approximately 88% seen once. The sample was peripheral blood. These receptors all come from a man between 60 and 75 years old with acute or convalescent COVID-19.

Here the CDR3 DNA reads TGCGCCAGCAGCTTGGGGGCAGGGGGATTATTAGGAACTGAAGCTTTCTTT. Protein: CASSLGAGGLLGTEAFF. This chain uses TRBV5-1 with TRBJ1-1; 7 bases are shared with TRBD1. The CDR3 totals 17 residues. The V segment lost 0 bases and the J segment 5 bases; nucleotides outside the gene matches: 13. The germline CDR1 and CDR2 sequences are SGHRS and YFSETQ. Full variable domain (outside the CDR3, taken from reference TRBV5-1 and TRBJ1-1): KAGVTQTPRYLIKTRGQQVTLSCSPISGHRSVSWYQQTPGQGLQFLFEYFSETQRNKGNFPGRFSGRQFSNSRSEMNVSTLELGDSALYLCASSLGAGGLLGTEAFFGQGTRLTVV.

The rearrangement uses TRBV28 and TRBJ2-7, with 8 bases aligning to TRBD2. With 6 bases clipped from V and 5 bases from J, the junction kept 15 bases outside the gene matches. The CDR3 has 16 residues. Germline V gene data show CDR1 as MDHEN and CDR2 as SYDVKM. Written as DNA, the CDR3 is TGTGCCAGCAGCCGAACCGGGGGCGGGAGGCCCCACGAGCAGTACTTC. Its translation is CASSRTGGGRPHEQYF.

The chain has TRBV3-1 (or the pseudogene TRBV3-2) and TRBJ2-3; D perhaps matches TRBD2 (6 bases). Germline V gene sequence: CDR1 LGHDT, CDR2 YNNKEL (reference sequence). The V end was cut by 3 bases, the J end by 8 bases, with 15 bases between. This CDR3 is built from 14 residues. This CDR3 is CASSHGEGGGTQYF. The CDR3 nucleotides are TGTGCCAGCAGCCACGGAGAGGGAGGAGGTACGCAGTATTTT.

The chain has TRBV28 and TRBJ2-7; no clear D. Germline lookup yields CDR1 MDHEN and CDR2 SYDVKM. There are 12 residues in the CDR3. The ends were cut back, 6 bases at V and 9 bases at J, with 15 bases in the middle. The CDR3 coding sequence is TGTGCCAGCAGGAGTTTCACTGGAGCGCAGTACTTC. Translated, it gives CASRSFTGAQYF.

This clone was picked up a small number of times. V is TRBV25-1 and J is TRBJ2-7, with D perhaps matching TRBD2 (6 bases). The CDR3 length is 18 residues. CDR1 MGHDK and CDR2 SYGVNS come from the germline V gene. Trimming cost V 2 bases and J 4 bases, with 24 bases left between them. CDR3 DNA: TGTGCCAGCAGTGAACCGGCGGGACTTGGCGGACAACTGTACGAGCAGTACTTC. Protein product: CASSEPAGLGGQLYEQYF.

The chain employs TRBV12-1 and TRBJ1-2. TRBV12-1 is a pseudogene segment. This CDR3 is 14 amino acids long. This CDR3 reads CASSSGTGGNGYTF. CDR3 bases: TGTGCCAGCAGCTCTGGGACCGGGGGTAATGGCTACACCTTC.

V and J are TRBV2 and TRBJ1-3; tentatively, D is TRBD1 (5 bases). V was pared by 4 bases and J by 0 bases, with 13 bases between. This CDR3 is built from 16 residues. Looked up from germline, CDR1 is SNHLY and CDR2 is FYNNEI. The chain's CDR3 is CASSATGLVSGNTIYF. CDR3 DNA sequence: TGTGCCAGCAGTGCAACAGGCTTGGTCTCTGGAAACACCATATATTTT.

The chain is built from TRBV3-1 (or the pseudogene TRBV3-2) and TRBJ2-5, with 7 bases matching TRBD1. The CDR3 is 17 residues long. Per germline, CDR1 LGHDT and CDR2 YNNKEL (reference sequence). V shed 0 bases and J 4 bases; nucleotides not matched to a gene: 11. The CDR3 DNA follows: TGTGCCAGCAGCCAAGATCGGACCAGACAGGGACGAGAGACCCAGTACTTC. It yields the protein CASSQDRTRQGRETQYF.

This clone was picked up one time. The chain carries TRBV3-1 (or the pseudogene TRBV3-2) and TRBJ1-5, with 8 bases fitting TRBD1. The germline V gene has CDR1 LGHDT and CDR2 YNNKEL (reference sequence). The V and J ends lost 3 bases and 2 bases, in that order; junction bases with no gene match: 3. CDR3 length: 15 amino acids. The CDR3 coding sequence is TGTGCCAGCAGCCAGGGACAGGACGGCAATCAGCCCCAGCATTTT. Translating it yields CASSQGQDGNQPQHF.

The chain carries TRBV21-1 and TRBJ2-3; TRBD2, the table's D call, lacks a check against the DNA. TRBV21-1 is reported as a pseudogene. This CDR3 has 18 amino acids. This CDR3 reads CASSSTGTSGGGCHTQYF. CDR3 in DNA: TGTGCCAGCAGCTCTACCGGGACTAGCGGGGGGGGGTGCCATACGCAGTATTTT.

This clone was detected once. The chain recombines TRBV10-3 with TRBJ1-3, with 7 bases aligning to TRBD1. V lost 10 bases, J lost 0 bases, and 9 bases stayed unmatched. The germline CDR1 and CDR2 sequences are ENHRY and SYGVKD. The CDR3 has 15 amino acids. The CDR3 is CATTPGQFSGNTIYF. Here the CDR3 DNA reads TGTGCCACGACCCCGGGACAGTTCTCTGGAAACACCATATATTTT.

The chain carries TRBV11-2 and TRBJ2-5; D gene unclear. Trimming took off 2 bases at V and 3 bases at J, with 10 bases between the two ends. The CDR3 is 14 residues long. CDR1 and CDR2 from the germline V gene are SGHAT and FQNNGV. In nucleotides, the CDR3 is TGTGCCAGCAGCTTATTCCTAGAGAAAGAGACCCAGTACTTC. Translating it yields CASSLFLEKETQYF.

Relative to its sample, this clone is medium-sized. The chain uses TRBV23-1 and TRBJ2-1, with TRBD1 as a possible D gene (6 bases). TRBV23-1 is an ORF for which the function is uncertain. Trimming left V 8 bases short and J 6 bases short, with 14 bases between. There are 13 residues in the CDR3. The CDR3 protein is CASEPGHPNEQFF. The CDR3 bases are TGCGCCAGCGAACCGGGACATCCCAATGAGCAGTTCTTC.

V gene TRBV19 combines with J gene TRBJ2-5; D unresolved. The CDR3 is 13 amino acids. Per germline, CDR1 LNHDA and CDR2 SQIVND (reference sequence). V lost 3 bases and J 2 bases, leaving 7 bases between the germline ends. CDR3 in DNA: TGTGCCAGTAGTATGTCTCGTCAAGAGACCCAGTACTTC. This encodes CASSMSRQETQYF.